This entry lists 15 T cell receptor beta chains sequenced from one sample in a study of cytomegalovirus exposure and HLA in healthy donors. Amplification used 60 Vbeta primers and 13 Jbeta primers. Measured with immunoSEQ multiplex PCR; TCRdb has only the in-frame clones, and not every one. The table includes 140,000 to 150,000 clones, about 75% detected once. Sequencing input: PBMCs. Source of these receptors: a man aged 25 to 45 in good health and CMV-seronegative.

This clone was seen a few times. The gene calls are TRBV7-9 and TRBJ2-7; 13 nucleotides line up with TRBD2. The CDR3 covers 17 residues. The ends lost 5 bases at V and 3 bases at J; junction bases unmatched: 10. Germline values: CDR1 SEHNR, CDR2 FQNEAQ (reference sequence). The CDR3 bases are TGTGCCAGCAGCCCCTTGGGACTAGCGGGGTCCTTCTACGAGCAGTACTTC. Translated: CASSPLGLAGSFYEQYF.

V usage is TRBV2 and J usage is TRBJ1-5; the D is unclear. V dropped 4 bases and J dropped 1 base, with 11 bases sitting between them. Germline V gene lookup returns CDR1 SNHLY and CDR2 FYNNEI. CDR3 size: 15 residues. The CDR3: CASSVGGLSNQPQHF. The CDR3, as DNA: TGTGCCAGCAGTGTTGGAGGGCTAAGCAATCAGCCCCAGCATTTT.

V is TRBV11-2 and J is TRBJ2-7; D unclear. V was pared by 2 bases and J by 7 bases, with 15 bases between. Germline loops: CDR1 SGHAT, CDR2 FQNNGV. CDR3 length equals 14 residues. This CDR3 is CASSLLSYDKEQYF. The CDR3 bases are TGTGCCAGCAGCTTACTAAGCTATGATAAGGAGCAGTACTTC. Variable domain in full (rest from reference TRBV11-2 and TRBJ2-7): EAGVAQSPRYKIIEKRQSVAFWCNPISGHATLYWYQQILGQGPKLLIQFQNNGVVDDSQLPKDRFSAERLKGVDSTLKIQPAKLEDSAVYLCASSLLSYDKEQYFGPGTRLTVT.

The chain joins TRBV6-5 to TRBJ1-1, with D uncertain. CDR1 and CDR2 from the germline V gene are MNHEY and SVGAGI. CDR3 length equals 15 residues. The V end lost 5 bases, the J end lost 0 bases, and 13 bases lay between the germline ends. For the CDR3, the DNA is TGTGCCAGCAGTAACGAACCCGGGTTGAACACTGAAGCTTTCTTT. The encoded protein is CASSNEPGLNTEAFF.

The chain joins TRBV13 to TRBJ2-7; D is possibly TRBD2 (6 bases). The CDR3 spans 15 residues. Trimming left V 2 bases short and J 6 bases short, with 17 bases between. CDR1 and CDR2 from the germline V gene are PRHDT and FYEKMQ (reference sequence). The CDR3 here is CASSLLGGRSGEQYF. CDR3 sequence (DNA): TGTGCCAGCAGCTTATTAGGAGGGAGGAGCGGCGAGCAGTACTTC. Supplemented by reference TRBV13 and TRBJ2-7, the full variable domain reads AAGVIQSPRHLIKEKRETATLKCYPIPRHDTVYWYQQGPGQDPQFLISFYEKMQSDKGSIPDRFSAQQFSDYHSELNMSSLELGDSALYFCASSLLGGRSGEQYFGPGTRLTVT.

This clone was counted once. CDR3 DNA: TGCGCCAGCAGCTTGGAGGGGGTTTCAGATACGCAGTATTTT. Translating it yields CASSLEGVSDTQYF. The chain carries TRBV5-1 and TRBJ2-3; D is possibly TRBD1 (6 bases). V lost 0 bases to trimming and J lost 4 bases, with 9 bases between them. Per the germline V gene, CDR1 is SGHRS and CDR2 is YFSETQ. The CDR3 runs 14 residues.

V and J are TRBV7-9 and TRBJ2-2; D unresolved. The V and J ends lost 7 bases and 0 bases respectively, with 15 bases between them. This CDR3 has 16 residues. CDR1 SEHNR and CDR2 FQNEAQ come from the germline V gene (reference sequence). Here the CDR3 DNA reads TGTGCCAGCACCCGCAGCAGGTCCGCGAACACCGGGGAGCTGTTTTTT. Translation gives CASTRSRSANTGELFF.

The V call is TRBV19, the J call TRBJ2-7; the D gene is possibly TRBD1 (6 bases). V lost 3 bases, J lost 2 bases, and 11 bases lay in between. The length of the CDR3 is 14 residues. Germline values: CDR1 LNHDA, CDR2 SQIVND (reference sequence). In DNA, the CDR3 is TGTGCCAGTAGTATGGTTGGACAGCCCTACGAGCAGTACTTC. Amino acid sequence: CASSMVGQPYEQYF.

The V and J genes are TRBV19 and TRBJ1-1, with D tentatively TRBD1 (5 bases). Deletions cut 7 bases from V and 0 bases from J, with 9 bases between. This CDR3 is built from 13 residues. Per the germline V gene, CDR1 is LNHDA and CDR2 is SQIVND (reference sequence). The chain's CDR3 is CASKRGMNTEAFF. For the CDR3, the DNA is TGTGCCAGTAAAAGGGGAATGAACACTGAAGCTTTCTTT.

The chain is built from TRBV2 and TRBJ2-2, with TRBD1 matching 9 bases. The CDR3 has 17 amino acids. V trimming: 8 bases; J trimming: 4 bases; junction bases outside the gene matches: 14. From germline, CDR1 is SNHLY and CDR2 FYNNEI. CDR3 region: CASATGGGSGATGELFF. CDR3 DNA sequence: TGTGCCAGCGCAACAGGGGGCGGCTCAGGAGCCACCGGGGAGCTGTTTTTT. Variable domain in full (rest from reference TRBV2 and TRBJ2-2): EPEVTQTPSHQVTQMGQEVILRCVPISNHLYFYWYRQILGQKVEFLVSFYNNEISEKSEIFDDQFSVERPDGSNFTLKIRSTKLEDSAMYFCASATGGGSGATGELFFGEGSRLTVL.

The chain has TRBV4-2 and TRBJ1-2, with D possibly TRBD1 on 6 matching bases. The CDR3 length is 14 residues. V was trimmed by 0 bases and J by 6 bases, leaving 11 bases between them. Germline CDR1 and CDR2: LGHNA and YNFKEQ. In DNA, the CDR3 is TGTGCCAGCAGCCAAGACTCGGGGGGCGATGGCTACACCTTC. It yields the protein CASSQDSGGDGYTF.

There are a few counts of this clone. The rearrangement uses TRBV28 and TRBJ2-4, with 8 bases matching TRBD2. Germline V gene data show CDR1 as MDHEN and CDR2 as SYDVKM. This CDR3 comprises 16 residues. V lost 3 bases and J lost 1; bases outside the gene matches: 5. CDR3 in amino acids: CASSFPTSVAKNIQYF. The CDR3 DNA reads TGTGCCAGCAGTTTTCCGACTAGCGTCGCCAAAAACATTCAGTACTTC.

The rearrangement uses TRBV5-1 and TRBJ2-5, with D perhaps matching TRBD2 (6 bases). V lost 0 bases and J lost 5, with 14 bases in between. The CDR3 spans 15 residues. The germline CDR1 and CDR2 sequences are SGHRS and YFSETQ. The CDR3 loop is CASSLAGGDDETQYF. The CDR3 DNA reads TGCGCCAGCAGCTTGGCCGGAGGGGACGACGAGACCCAGTACTTC.

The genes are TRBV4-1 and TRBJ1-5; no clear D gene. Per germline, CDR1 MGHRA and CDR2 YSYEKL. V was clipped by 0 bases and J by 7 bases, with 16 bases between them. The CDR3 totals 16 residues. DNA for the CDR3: TGCGCCAGCAGCCAAGATGGCAGCCTCAGCGGACAGCCCCAGCATTTT. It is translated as CASSQDGSLSGQPQHF.

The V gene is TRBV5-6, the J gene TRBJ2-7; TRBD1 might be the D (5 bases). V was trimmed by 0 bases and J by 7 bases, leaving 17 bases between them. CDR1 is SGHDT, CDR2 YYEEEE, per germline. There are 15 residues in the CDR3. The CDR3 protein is CASSLVSDIGSEQYF. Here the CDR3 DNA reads TGTGCCAGCAGCTTGGTTTCGGACATTGGTAGTGAGCAGTACTTC.